The TCR beta chain described here comes from a study of T cell responses to AZD1222 COVID-19 vaccine. The study, taken as a whole, reports: Baseline seropositivity occurred in only six AZD1222 recipients.

Assay: immunoSEQ multiplex PCR; the TCRdb copy retains only in-frame clones and omits some. The data show fewer than 30,000 clones, about 86% seen once. Points on this clone: Its specificity is not known.

The germline V gene has CDR1 LNHDA and CDR2 SQIVND (reference sequence). Trimming cost V 3 bases and J 1 base, with 12 bases left between them. There are 15 residues in the CDR3. This TCR derives from an adult who received the AZD1222 COVID-19 vaccine. The sequences come from peripheral blood, collected 28 days after the second AZD1222 dose. The chain carries TRBV19 and TRBJ1-1; TRBD1 might be the D (5 bases). CDR3 DNA: TGTGCCAGTAGTATGGGGCGCATATCGAACACTGAAGCTTTCTTT. Amino acid sequence: CASSMGRISNTEAFF.